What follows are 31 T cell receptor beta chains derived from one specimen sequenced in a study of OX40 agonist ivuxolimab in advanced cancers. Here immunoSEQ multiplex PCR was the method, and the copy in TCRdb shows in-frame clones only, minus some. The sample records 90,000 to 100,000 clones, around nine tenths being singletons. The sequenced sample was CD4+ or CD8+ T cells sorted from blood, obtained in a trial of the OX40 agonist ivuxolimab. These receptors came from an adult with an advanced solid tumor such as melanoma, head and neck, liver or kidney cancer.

CDR3 sequence (DNA): TGTGCCAGCAGCTTAGGGAGCAGTGCAGCCGGCTACGAGCAGTACGTC. It translates to CASSLGSSAAGYEQYV. This chain links TRBV7-2 with TRBJ2-7; D remains unclear. The CDR3 totals 16 residues. The V gene lost 1 base and the J gene lost 3 bases, with 16 bases spanning the gap. CDR1 SGHTA and CDR2 FQGNSA come from the germline V gene.

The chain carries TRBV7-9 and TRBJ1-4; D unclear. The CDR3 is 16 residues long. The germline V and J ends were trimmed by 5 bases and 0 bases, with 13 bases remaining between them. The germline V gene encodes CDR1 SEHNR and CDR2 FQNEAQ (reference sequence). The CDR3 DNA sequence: TGTGCCAGCAGCCCCTACTCCGGGACAACTAATGAAAAACTGTTTTTT. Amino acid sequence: CASSPYSGTTNEKLFF. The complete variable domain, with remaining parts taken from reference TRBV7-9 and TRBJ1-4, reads DTGVSQNPRHKITKRGQNVTFRCDPISEHNRLYWYRQTLGQGPEFLTYFQNEAQLEKSRLLSDRFSAERPKGSFSTLEIQRTEQGDSAMYLCASSPYSGTTNEKLFFGSGTQLSVL.

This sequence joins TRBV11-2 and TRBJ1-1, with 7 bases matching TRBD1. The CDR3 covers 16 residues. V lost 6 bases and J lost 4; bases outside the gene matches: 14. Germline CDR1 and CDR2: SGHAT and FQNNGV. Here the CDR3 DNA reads TGTGCCAGCAGTTCCACAGGGGCGGGTATAGGCACTGAAGCTTTCTTT. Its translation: CASSSTGAGIGTEAFF.

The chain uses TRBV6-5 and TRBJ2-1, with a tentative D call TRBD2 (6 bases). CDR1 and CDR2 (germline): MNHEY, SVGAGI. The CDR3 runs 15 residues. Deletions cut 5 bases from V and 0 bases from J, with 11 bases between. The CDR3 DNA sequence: TGTGCCAGCAGTACCTACGGGAGCTCCTACAATGAGCAGTTCTTC. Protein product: CASSTYGSSYNEQFF.

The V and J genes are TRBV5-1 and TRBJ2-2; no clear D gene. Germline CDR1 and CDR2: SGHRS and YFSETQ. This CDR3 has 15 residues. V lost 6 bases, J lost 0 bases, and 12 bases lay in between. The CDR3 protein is CASKDIPANTGELFF. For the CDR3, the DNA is TGCGCCAGCAAAGATATCCCAGCGAACACCGGGGAGCTGTTTTTT.

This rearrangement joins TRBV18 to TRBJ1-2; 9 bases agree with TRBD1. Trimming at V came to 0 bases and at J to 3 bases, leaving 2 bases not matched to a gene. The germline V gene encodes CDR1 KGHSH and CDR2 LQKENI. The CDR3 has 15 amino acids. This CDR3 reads CASSPPGQGDYGYTF. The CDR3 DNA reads TGTGCCAGCTCACCACCGGGACAGGGAGACTATGGCTACACCTTC.

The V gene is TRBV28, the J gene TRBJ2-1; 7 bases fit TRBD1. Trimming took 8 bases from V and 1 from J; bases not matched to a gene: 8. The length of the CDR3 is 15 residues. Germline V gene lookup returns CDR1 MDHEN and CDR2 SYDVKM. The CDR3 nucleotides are TGTGCCAGCCATCGGACAGGAGCTTCCTACAATGAGCAGTTCTTC. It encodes CASHRTGASYNEQFF.

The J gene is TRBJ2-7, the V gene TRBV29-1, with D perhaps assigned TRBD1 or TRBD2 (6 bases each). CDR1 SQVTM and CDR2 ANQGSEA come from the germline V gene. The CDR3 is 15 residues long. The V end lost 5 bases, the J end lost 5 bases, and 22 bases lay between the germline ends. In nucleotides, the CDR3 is TGCAGCGTTAGGGGCGTCGGCAGGGGAGGTCACGAGCAGTACTTC. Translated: CSVRGVGRGGHEQYF.

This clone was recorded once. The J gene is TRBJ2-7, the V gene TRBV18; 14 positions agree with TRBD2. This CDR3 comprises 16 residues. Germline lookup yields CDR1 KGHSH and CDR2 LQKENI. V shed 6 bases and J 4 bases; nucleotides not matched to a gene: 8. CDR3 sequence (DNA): TGTGCCAGCTCTCTGGGGACTAGCGGGAGCGGATACGAGCAGTACGTC. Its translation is CASSLGTSGSGYEQYV.

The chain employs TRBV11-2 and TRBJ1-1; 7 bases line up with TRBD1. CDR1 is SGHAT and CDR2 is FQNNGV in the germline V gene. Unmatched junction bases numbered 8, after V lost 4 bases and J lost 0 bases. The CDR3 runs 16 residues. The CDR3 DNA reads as TGTGCCAGCAGCTCCTCCCCTGGACAGGTGAACACTGAAGCTTTCTTT. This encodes CASSSSPGQVNTEAFF. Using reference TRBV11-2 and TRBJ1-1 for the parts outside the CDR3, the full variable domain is EAGVAQSPRYKIIEKRQSVAFWCNPISGHATLYWYQQILGQGPKLLIQFQNNGVVDDSQLPKDRFSAERLKGVDSTLKIQPAKLEDSAVYLCASSSSPGQVNTEAFFGQGTRLTVV.

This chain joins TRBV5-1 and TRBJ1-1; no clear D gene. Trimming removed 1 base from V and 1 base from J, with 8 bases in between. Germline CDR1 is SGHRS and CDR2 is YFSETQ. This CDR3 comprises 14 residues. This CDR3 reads CASSLRVSNTEAFF. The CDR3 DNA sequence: TGCGCCAGCAGCTTGCGGGTGTCGAACACTGAAGCTTTCTTT. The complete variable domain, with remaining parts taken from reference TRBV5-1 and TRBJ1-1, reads KAGVTQTPRYLIKTRGQQVTLSCSPISGHRSVSWYQQTPGQGLQFLFEYFSETQRNKGNFPGRFSGRQFSNSRSEMNVSTLELGDSALYLCASSLRVSNTEAFFGQGTRLTVV.

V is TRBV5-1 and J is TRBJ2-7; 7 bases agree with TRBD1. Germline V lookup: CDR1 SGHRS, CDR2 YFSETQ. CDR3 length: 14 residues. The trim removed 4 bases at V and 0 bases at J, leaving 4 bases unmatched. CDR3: CASSRTGDSYEQYF. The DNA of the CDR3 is TGCGCCAGCAGCCGTACAGGGGACTCCTACGAGCAGTACTTC.

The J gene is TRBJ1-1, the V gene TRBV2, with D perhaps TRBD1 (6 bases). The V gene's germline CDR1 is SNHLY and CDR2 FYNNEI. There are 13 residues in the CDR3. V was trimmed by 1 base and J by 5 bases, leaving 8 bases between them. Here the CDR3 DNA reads TGTGCCAGCAGTGAAGAGGACAGAACTGAAGCTTTCTTT. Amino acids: CASSEEDRTEAFF. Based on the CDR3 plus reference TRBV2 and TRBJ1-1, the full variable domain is EPEVTQTPSHQVTQMGQEVILRCVPISNHLYFYWYRQILGQKVEFLVSFYNNEISEKSEIFDDQFSVERPDGSNFTLKIRSTKLEDSAMYFCASSEEDRTEAFFGQGTRLTVV.

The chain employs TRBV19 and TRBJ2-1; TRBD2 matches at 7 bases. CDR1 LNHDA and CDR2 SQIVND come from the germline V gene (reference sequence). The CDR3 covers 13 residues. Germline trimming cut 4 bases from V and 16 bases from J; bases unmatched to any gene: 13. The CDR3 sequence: CASSTRGGRALFF. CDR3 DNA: TGTGCCAGTAGTACCCGGGGTGGGAGGGCTCTATTCTTC. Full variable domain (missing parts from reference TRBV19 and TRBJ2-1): DGGITQSPKYLFRKEGQNVTLSCEQNLNHDAMYWYRQDPGQGLRLIYYSQIVNDFQKGDIAEGYSVSREKKESFPLTVTSAQKNPTAFYLCASSTRGGRALFFGPGTRLTVL.

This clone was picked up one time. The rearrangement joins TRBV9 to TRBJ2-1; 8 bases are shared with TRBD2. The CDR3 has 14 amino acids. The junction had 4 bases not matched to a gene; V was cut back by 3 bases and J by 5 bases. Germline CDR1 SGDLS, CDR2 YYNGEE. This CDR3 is CASSASGSNNEQFF. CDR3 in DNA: TGTGCCAGCAGCGCCAGCGGGAGCAACAATGAGCAGTTCTTC.

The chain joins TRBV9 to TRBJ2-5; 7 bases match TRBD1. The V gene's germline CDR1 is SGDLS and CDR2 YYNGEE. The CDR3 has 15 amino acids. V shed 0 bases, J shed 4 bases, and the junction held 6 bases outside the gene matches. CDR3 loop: CASSVGERGRETQYF. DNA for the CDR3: TGTGCCAGCAGCGTAGGTGAGAGGGGGCGAGAGACCCAGTACTTC. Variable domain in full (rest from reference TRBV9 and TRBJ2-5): DSGVTQTPKHLITATGQRVTLRCSPRSGDLSVYWYQQSLDQGLQFLIQYYNGEERAKGNILERFSAQQFPDLHSELNLSSLELGDSALYFCASSVGERGRETQYFGPGTRLLVL.

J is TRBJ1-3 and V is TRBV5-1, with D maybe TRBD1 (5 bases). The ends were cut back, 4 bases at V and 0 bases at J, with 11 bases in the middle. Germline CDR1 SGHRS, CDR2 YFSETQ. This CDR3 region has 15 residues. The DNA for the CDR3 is TGCGCCAGCAGCACCGGGACTTTCTCTGGAAACACCATATATTTT. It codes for CASSTGTFSGNTIYF.

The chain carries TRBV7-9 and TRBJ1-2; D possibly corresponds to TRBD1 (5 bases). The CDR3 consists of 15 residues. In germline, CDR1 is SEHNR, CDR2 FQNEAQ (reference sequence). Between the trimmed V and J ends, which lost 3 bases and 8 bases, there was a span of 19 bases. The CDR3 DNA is TGTGCCAGCAGCTTGGGGTTACAGGCTTTGGAGGGCTACACCTTC. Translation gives CASSLGLQALEGYTF.

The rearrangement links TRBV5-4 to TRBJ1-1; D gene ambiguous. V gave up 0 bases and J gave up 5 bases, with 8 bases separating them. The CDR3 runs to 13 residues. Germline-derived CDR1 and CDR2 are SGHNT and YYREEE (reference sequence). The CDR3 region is CASSLDTGTEAFF. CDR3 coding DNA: TGTGCCAGCAGCTTGGACACGGGGACTGAAGCTTTCTTT.

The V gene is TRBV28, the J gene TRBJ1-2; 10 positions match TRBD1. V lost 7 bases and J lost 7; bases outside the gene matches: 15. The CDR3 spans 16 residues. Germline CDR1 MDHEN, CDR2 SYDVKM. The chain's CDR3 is CASTNFGTGAVGGYTF. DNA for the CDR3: TGTGCCAGCACCAATTTCGGGACAGGGGCGGTGGGTGGCTACACCTTC.

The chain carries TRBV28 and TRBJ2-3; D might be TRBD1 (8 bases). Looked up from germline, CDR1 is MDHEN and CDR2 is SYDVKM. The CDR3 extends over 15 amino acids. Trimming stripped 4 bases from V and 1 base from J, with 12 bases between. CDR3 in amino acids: CASSSGGQGTDTQYF. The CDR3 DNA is TGTGCCAGCAGTTCGGGGGGACAGGGCACAGATACGCAGTATTTT. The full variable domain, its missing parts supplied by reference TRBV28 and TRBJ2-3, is DVKVTQSSRYLVKRTGEKVFLECVQDMDHENMFWYRQDPGLGLRLIYFSYDVKMKEKGDIPEGYSVSREKKERFSLILESASTNQTSMYLCASSSGGQGTDTQYFGPGTRLTVL.

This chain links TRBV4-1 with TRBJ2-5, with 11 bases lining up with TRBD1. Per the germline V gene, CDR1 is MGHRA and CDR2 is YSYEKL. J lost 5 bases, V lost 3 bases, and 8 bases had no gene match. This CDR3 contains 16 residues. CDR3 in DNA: TGCGCCAGCAGCCAGAAGGGACAGGGGGTAGCGGAGACCCAGTACTTC. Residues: CASSQKGQGVAETQYF.

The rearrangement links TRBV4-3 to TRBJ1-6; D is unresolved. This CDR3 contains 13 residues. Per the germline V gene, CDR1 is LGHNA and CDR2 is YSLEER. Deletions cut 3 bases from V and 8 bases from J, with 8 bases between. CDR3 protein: CASSQHWDSPLHF. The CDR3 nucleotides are TGCGCCAGCAGCCAGCACTGGGATTCACCCCTCCACTTT.

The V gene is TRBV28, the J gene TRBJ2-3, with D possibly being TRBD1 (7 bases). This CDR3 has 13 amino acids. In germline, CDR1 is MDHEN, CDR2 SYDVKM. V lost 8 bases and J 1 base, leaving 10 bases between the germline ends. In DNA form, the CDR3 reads TGTGCCAGCCAGGGGGGCGGCACAGATACGCAGTATTTT. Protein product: CASQGGGTDTQYF.

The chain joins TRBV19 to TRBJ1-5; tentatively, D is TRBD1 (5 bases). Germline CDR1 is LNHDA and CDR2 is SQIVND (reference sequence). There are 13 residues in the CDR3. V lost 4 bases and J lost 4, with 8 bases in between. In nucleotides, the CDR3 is TGTGCCAGTAGTACGAGGGGTAATCAGCCCCAGCATTTT. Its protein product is CASSTRGNQPQHF. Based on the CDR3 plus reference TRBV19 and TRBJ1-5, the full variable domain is DGGITQSPKYLFRKEGQNVTLSCEQNLNHDAMYWYRQDPGQGLRLIYYSQIVNDFQKGDIAEGYSVSREKKESFPLTVTSAQKNPTAFYLCASSTRGNQPQHFGDGTRLSIL.

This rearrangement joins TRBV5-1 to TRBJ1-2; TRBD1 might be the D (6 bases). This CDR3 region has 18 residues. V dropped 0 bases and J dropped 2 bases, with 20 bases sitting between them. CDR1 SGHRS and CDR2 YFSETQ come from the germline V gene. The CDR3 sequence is CASSLAGGRDNPNYGYTF. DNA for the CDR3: TGCGCCAGCAGCTTGGCGGGCGGCAGGGACAATCCAAACTATGGCTACACCTTC.

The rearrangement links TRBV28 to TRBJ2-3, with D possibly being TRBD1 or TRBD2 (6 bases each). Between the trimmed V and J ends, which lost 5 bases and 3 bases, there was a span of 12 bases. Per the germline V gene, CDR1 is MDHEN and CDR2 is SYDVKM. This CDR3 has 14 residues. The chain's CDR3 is CASSRGGTTDTQYF. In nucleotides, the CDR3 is TGTGCCAGCAGTCGGGGCGGGACAACAGATACGCAGTATTTT.

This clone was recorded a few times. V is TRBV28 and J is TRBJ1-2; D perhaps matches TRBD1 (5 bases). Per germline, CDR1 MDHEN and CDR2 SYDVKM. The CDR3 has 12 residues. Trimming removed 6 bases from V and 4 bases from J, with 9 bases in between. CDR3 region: CASRGPLYGYTF. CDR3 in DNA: TGTGCCAGCAGGGGGCCCCTCTATGGCTACACCTTC.

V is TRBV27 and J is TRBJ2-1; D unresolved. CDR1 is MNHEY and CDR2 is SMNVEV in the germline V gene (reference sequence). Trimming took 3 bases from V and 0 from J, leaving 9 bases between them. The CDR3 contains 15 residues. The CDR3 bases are TGTGCCAGCAGTTTCACCTTTAGCTCCTACAATGAGCAGTTCTTC. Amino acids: CASSFTFSSYNEQFF.

CDR3 protein: CASSEYGTGVYEQYF. The CDR3 region has the DNA TGTGCCAGCAGTGAATATGGGACGGGGGTTTACGAGCAGTACTTC. The chain has TRBV25-1 and TRBJ2-7; D may be TRBD2 (6 bases). CDR1 MGHDK and CDR2 SYGVNS come from the germline V gene. This CDR3 region has 15 residues. The V gene lost 0 bases and the J gene lost 4 bases, with 13 bases spanning the gap.

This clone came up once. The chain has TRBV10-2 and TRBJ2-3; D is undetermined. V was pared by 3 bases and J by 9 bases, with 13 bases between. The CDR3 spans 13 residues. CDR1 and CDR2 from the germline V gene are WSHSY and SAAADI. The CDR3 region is CASSDSHLGTQYF. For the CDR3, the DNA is TGCGCCAGCAGTGACTCGCATTTAGGCACGCAGTATTTT.